A single sample is the source of the 5 T cell receptor beta chains below, sequenced in a study of shared clonotypes between healthy human individuals. TCRdb's copy holds only in-frame clones and misses some; the assay was immunoSEQ multiplex PCR. This sample yields 2.3 million or so clones, of which 85% to 95% are seen a single time; 0.39% belongs to the top ten. The sequenced sample consisted of naive CD4+ T cells from PBMCs. Subset denoted: CD45RA+ positively selected. These TCRs come from a man aged 18-30 years in good health. Some clones in this sample may be carry-over from other donors' samples.

CDR3 amino acids: CASSLASAAEKLFF. The CDR3 DNA is TGTGCCAGCAGCTTAGCGTCGGCAGCTGAAAAACTGTTTTTT. This rearrangement joins TRBV7-9 to TRBJ1-4; D uncertain. Germline CDR1 and CDR2: SEHNR and FQNEAQ (reference sequence). CDR3 length: 14 amino acids. Trimming removed 0 bases from V and 7 bases from J, with 9 bases in between.

This rearrangement joins TRBV5-4 to TRBJ1-1, with no clear D. Between the trimmed V and J ends, which lost 2 bases and 5 bases, there was a span of 4 bases. CDR1 and CDR2 from the germline V gene are SGHNT and YYREEE (reference sequence). The CDR3 consists of 11 residues. The CDR3 here is CASSFATEAFF. Written as DNA, the CDR3 is TGTGCCAGCAGCTTTGCGACTGAAGCTTTCTTT.

A remark on this clone: Distinct nucleotide sequences in the sample also encode this CDR3. V is TRBV5-1 and J is TRBJ2-5; D is perhaps TRBD2 (6 bases). Germline values: CDR1 SGHRS, CDR2 YFSETQ. V was cut by 4 bases and J by 4 bases, with 14 bases left in between. There are 14 residues in the CDR3. CDR3 sequence reads: CASSGGTSGETQYF. The CDR3 bases are TGCGCCAGCAGCGGAGGGACCTCCGGAGAGACCCAGTACTTC.

The chain carries TRBV6-5 and TRBJ2-3, with 7 bases fitting TRBD2. V lost 7 bases to trimming and J lost 4 bases; unmatched junction nucleotides: 11. Per germline, CDR1 MNHEY and CDR2 SVGAGI. The CDR3 runs to 15 residues. The CDR3 DNA reads as TGTGCCAGCAATAGCGGGCGAATAGTGGCAGATACGCAGTATTTT. Translating gives CASNSGRIVADTQYF.

The J gene is TRBJ1-5, the V gene TRBV5-5, with a weak D call TRBD1 (5 bases). CDR3 size: 14 residues. The V gene lost 0 bases and the J gene lost 5 bases, with 9 bases spanning the gap. Germline CDR1 SGHKS, CDR2 YYEKEE (reference sequence). The CDR3 nucleotides are TGTGCCAGCAGCTTGGAAGGAGGGGATCAGCCCCAGCATTTT. Residues: CASSLEGGDQPQHF.